The 17 T cell receptor beta chains below come from one sample, sequenced in a study of T cell responses to AZD1222 COVID-19 vaccine. Measured with immunoSEQ multiplex PCR; TCRdb has only the in-frame clones, and not every one. This sample has about 79,000 clones, with around 92% found just once. Specimen: peripheral blood, collected on day 0 of MenACWY control vaccination. Receptors were obtained from an adult in good health.

The J gene is TRBJ1-4, the V gene TRBV5-1, with 8 bases that match TRBD1. The ends lost 4 bases at V and 8 bases at J; junction bases unmatched: 4. The CDR3 runs to 13 residues. Germline-derived CDR1 and CDR2 are SGHRS and YFSETQ. The CDR3 DNA sequence: TGCGCCAGCAGCACCGGGACAGGAGAAAAACTGTTTTTT. Protein product: CASSTGTGEKLFF.

The chain couples TRBV2 to TRBJ2-3; D possibly corresponds to TRBD1 (6 bases). Per germline, CDR1 SNHLY and CDR2 FYNNEI. The CDR3 has 15 amino acids. Trimming left V 3 bases short and J 6 bases short, with 16 bases between. Here the CDR3 reads CASSEAIQGLDTQYF. As DNA, the CDR3 is TGTGCCAGCAGTGAGGCTATACAGGGTTTGGATACGCAGTATTTT.

The gene calls are TRBV5-1 and TRBJ1-1; 9 bases align to TRBD1. The ends lost 4 bases at V and 3 bases at J; junction bases unmatched: 13. This CDR3 is 17 amino acids long. CDR1 and CDR2 from the germline V gene are SGHRS and YFSETQ. The CDR3 DNA follows: TGCGCCAGCAGCAAAGGGACAGGGAAGTTGGCGGACACTGAAGCTTTCTTT. It translates to CASSKGTGKLADTEAFF.

CDR3 protein: CASSPPPPSYNEQFF. CDR3 in DNA: TGTGCCAGCAGCCCCCCGCCCCCTAGCTACAATGAGCAGTTCTTC. The V gene is TRBV5-4, the J gene TRBJ2-1; D is uncertain. Per the germline V gene, CDR1 is SGHNT and CDR2 is YYREEE (reference sequence). CDR3 length: 15 residues. The V and J ends lost 4 bases and 3 bases respectively, with 14 bases between them. Full variable domain (remainder filled in from reference TRBV5-4 and TRBJ2-1): ETGVTQSPTHLIKTRGQQVTLRCSSQSGHNTVSWYQQALGQGPQFIFQYYREEENGRGNFPPRFSGLQFPNYSSELNVNALELDDSALYLCASSPPPPSYNEQFFGPGTRLTVL.

The chain carries TRBV9 and TRBJ2-1, with a possible D match to TRBD1 (6 bases). The CDR3 has 16 amino acids. Trimming shortened V by 4 bases and J by 0 bases, and 14 bases separated the two germline ends. Germline V gene data show CDR1 as SGDLS and CDR2 as YYNGEE. CDR3 region: CASSPRTANSYNEQFF. The CDR3 coding sequence is TGTGCCAGCAGCCCCCGGACAGCGAACTCCTACAATGAGCAGTTCTTC.

The chain is built from TRBV12-5 and TRBJ1-4; the D gene is possibly TRBD1 (5 bases). In germline, CDR1 is LGHNT, CDR2 FRNRAP. V was pared by 2 bases and J by 0 bases, with 10 bases between. The CDR3 runs to 16 residues. CDR3 sequence: CASGLTLGATNEKLFF. The CDR3, as DNA: TGTGCTAGTGGTTTGACGCTGGGGGCAACTAATGAAAAACTGTTTTTT.

The chain couples TRBV18 to TRBJ1-4; D not resolved. Trimming pared 6 bases from V and 3 bases from J, leaving 14 bases between. The CDR3 is 15 residues long. Looked up from germline, CDR1 is KGHSH and CDR2 is LQKENI. In DNA form, the CDR3 reads TGTGCCAGCTCGCTAAACTGGGAGCCTAATGAAAAACTGTTTTTT. Encoded protein: CASSLNWEPNEKLFF.

The chain carries TRBV21-1 and TRBJ2-2; the table's D call of TRBD1 was not tested on the DNA. TRBV21-1 is a listed pseudogene. This CDR3 is 18 amino acids long. The CDR3 spells CASSKAYRVPRITGELFF. Written as DNA, the CDR3 is TGTGCCAGCAGCAAAGCTTACAGGGTACCAAGGATAACCGGGGAGCTGTTTTTT.

The V call is TRBV28, the J call TRBJ1-1, with D tentatively TRBD1 (6 bases). CDR3 size: 16 residues. Germline CDR1 MDHEN, CDR2 SYDVKM. V shed 6 bases and J shed 4 bases, with 21 bases lying between them. The CDR3 reads CASRSLGLGGGTEAFF. The CDR3 nucleotides are TGTGCCAGCAGATCACTTGGCCTGGGGGGCGGCACTGAAGCTTTCTTT.

This chain uses TRBV2 with TRBJ2-2; 7 nucleotides line up with TRBD1. The CDR3 has 13 amino acids. The germline CDR1 and CDR2 sequences are SNHLY and FYNNEI. With 6 bases clipped from V and 6 bases from J, the junction kept 4 bases outside the gene matches. The CDR3 DNA follows: TGTGCCAGCAGGGAGACAGGGTCCGGGGAGCTGTTTTTT. This gives the protein CASRETGSGELFF.

This rearrangement joins TRBV24-1 to TRBJ2-7; 9 nucleotides line up with TRBD2. J lost 5 bases, V lost 3 bases, and 7 bases had no gene match. In germline, CDR1 is KGHDR, CDR2 SFDVKD. The CDR3 is 15 amino acids. The CDR3 region has the DNA TGTGCCACCAGTGATCCTTCTAGCGGGGACCACGAGCAGTACTTC. This sequence encodes CATSDPSSGDHEQYF.

The gene calls are TRBV2 and TRBJ1-5; no firm D call. This CDR3 contains 15 residues. V dropped 0 bases and J dropped 3 bases, with 9 bases sitting between them. Germline lookup yields CDR1 SNHLY and CDR2 FYNNEI. Here the CDR3 DNA reads TGTGCCAGCAGTGAAGCCGCAGGAGCCAATCAGCCCCAGCATTTT. Amino acids: CASSEAAGANQPQHF.

The chain recombines TRBV3-1 (or the pseudogene TRBV3-2) with TRBJ2-5, with TRBD1 matching over 8 bases. Germline lookup yields CDR1 LGHDT and CDR2 YNNKEL (reference sequence). This CDR3 has 15 amino acids. J gave up 4 bases and V 1 base, and 5 bases lay outside the gene matches. CDR3 DNA sequence: TGTGCCAGCAGCCAAGGCCCTACAGGGGGAGAGACCCAGTACTTC. Residues: CASSQGPTGGETQYF.

The rearrangement joins TRBV19 to TRBJ1-1; 9 nucleotides match TRBD1. The germline gives CDR1 LNHDA, CDR2 SQIVND (reference sequence). V gave up 5 bases and J gave up 3 bases; unmatched junction bases: 7. The CDR3 contains 15 residues. The CDR3 is CASSAGQGKDTEAFF. The CDR3 DNA reads TGTGCCAGTAGTGCAGGACAGGGGAAGGACACTGAAGCTTTCTTT. The full variable domain, rest sourced from reference TRBV19 and TRBJ1-1, is DGGITQSPKYLFRKEGQNVTLSCEQNLNHDAMYWYRQDPGQGLRLIYYSQIVNDFQKGDIAEGYSVSREKKESFPLTVTSAQKNPTAFYLCASSAGQGKDTEAFFGQGTRLTVV.

This chain connects TRBV5-5 to TRBJ2-7, with 14 bases aligning to TRBD2. This CDR3 has 16 residues. The V and J ends lost 4 bases and 0 bases, in that order; junction bases with no gene match: 3. Germline CDR1 reads SGHKS; CDR2 reads YYEKEE (reference sequence). CDR3 DNA sequence: TGTGCCAGCAGCCTGGGACTAGCGGGGGACTCCTACGAGCAGTACTTC. Its protein product is CASSLGLAGDSYEQYF.

The chain couples TRBV19 to TRBJ2-1; D tentatively fits TRBD1 or TRBD2 (6 bases each). V was shortened by 3 bases and J by 7 bases, with 22 bases between the two germline ends. This CDR3 spans 17 amino acids. The V gene's germline CDR1 is LNHDA and CDR2 SQIVND (reference sequence). CDR3 coding DNA: TGTGCCAGTAGTATCGGGGGCGGGGCAGTGTACAGAAATGAGCAGTTCTTC. This codes for CASSIGGGAVYRNEQFF.

This clone was seen only once. This rearrangement joins TRBV10-3 to TRBJ1-1; D is unclear. V was pared by 4 bases and J by 0 bases, with 9 bases between. The CDR3 runs 14 residues. The germline V gene has CDR1 ENHRY and CDR2 SYGVKD. In nucleotides, the CDR3 is TGTGCCATCAGTGCAACCAGCCTGAACACTGAAGCTTTCTTT. Translating gives CAISATSLNTEAFF.